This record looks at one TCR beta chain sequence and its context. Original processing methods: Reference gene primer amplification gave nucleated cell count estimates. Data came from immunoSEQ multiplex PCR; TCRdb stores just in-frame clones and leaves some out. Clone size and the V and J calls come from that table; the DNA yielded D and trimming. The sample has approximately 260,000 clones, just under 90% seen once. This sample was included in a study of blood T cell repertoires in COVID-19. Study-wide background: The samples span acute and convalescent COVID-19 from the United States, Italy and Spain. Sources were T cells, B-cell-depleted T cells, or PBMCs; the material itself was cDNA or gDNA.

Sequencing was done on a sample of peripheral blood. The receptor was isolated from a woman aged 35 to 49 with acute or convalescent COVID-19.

The CDR3 here is CASSPRDRNTEAFF. Written as DNA, the CDR3 is TGTGCCAGCAGCCCCCGGGACAGGAACACTGAAGCTTTCTTT. The chain couples TRBV4-2 to TRBJ1-1; 7 bases fit TRBD1. CDR1 and CDR2 from the germline V gene are LGHNA and YNFKEQ. CDR3 length: 14 amino acids. After removal of 4 bases from V and 1 base from J, the junction contained 3 bases not matched to a gene.